This TCR beta chain was captured by sequencing in a study of vaccination and CD4 T cells after COVID-19. Study at large: Each enrolled participant received a two-dose regimen of either BNT162b2 or mRNA-1273 vaccine. Cells received overlapping spike peptides from SARS-CoV-2, HCoV-NL63, HCoV-OC43 and HCoV-229E as stimulation.

Whole-study results and caveats: Spike mono-reactivity was found in 304 of the 307 vaccine-specific clones identified in convalescent patients.

A remark on this clonotype: Its specificity is not known.

Cultured CD4+ T cells had their DNA profiled by the Oncomine TCR Beta short-read assay. One entry per CDR3 protein, called by TCRdb with MiXCR from the PCR reads. The table includes about 18,000 distinct CDR3 sequences, 50% to 65% detected once. The V and J ends lost 7 bases and 7 bases respectively, with 23 bases between them. The CDR3 has 16 amino acids. In germline, CDR1 is SGHVS, CDR2 FQNEAQ. Treatment here: approximately nine-day PBMC culture with coronavirus spike peptide pools or control peptides (ViraFEST assay). The sequence came from a human donor who had recovered from COVID-19. The chain is built from TRBV7-8 and TRBJ2-1; D tentatively fits TRBD1 or TRBD2 (5 bases each). Sample: CD4+ T cells from blood, cultured in vitro. CDR3 nucleotides: TGTGCCAGCAACAACCCAGGGATCGGGGTGGCAAATGAGCAGTTCTTC. This gives the protein CASNNPGIGVANEQFF.